The count of the clone carrying this T cell receptor (beta chain) is one. These data are taken from a study of blood T cell repertoires in COVID-19. For the study at large: COVID-19 samples from acute and convalescent phases originated in the United States, Italy and Spain. In each case, the material was cDNA or gDNA derived from T cells, B-cell-depleted T cells, or PBMCs.

Original handling: Nucleated cell number was recorded as an estimate derived from reference gene primer amplification. Sequencing used immunoSEQ multiplex PCR; TCRdb keeps in-frame clones, though not all of them. D and trimming were read from the DNA, whereas the V and J calls and clone size are those reported in that table. In the table there are fewer than 85,000 clones, 70% to 75% of which are singletons. Trimming at V came to 2 bases and at J to 9 bases, leaving 8 bases not matched to a gene. CDR1 is MNHEY and CDR2 is SVGAGI in the germline V gene. This CDR3 spans 15 amino acids. Sequencing was done on a sample of peripheral blood. The chain joins TRBV6-5 to TRBJ2-1; 9 nucleotides align to TRBD2. The receptor's source is a woman aged 70-85 years with acute or convalescent COVID-19. In DNA, the CDR3 is TGTGCCAGCAGTTACGGCGGGAGGGCCGTCTTTGAGCAGTTCTTC. It specifies CASSYGGRAVFEQFF.